This entry lists 20 T cell receptor beta chains sequenced from one sample in a study of cytomegalovirus exposure and HLA in healthy donors. Vbeta (60) and Jbeta (13) primers were used in the PCR. The table came from immunoSEQ multiplex PCR; TCRdb's copy has only in-frame clones and leaves some out. The sample yields 100,000 or so clones, under 85% seen once. The material sequenced was PBMCs. The receptor source for this set is a man in his forties in good health and CMV-seronegative.

The V gene is TRBV11-2, the J gene TRBJ2-5, with 13 bases aligning to TRBD2. The CDR3 covers 16 residues. J gave up 4 bases and V 5 bases, and 7 bases lay outside the gene matches. CDR1 and CDR2 (germline): SGHAT, FQNNGV. In DNA form, the CDR3 reads TGTGCCAGCAGCCCCCGGACTAGCGGGGGAGGAGAGACCCAGTACTTC. It specifies CASSPRTSGGGETQYF.

The chain links TRBV19 to TRBJ1-2; D is perhaps TRBD1 (5 bases). The CDR3 runs to 14 residues. Deletions cut 7 bases from V and 4 bases from J, with 16 bases between. The germline V gene encodes CDR1 LNHDA and CDR2 SQIVND (reference sequence). The DNA for the CDR3 is TGTGCCAGTACCCGATTTGGAGGGGTCTATGGCTACACCTTC. Amino acids: CASTRFGGVYGYTF.

A few counts support this clone. One end of the junction does not line up with germline, which may come from a read error. The rearrangement links TRBV10-3 to TRBJ1-6, with a possible D match to TRBD1 (5 bases). The germline CDR1 and CDR2 sequences are ENHRY and SYGVKD. The CDR3 consists of 15 residues. CDR3: CASSYGGTNNSPLHF. Written as DNA, the CDR3 is TGTGCCAGCAGTTACGGAGGGACTAATAATTCACCCCTCCACTTT.

The chain has TRBV6-1 and TRBJ1-1; tentative D call: TRBD1 (5 bases). The CDR3 is 15 residues long. Trimming stripped 3 bases from V and 7 bases from J, with 18 bases between. Germline values: CDR1 MNHNS, CDR2 SASEGT. In DNA form, the CDR3 reads TGTGCCAGCAGTGAGGCTATCAGGGATCTTGGTGAAGCTTTCTTT. Its translation is CASSEAIRDLGEAFF.

The CDR3: CASSFIPGQGLSYEQYV. CDR3 DNA sequence: TGCGCCAGCAGCTTTATTCCGGGACAGGGCCTTTCCTACGAGCAGTACGTC. The chain uses TRBV5-1 and TRBJ2-7; 9 nucleotides line up with TRBD1. This CDR3 region has 17 residues. V lost 2 bases, J lost 1 base, and 10 bases stayed unmatched. Germline V gives CDR1 SGHRS, CDR2 YFSETQ.

This clone was counted only a few times. An end of the junction differs from the germline gene, which may be a read error. This sample includes further DNA sequences coding for the same CDR3. This chain uses TRBV2 with TRBJ1-6, with 7 bases matching TRBD1. The CDR3 sequence is 16 residues long. Germline CDR1 reads SNHLY; CDR2 reads FYNNEI. The DNA of the CDR3 is TGTGCCAGCAGTGACGGGACAGCCTTCTATAATTCCCCCCTCCACTTT. It yields the protein CASSDGTAFYNSPLHF.

This clone was seen a few times. The chain employs TRBV30 and TRBJ1-5; 7 nucleotides line up with TRBD1. The CDR3 has 14 amino acids. The ends lost 2 bases at V and 4 bases at J; junction bases unmatched: 5. The germline V gene encodes CDR1 GTSNPN and CDR2 SVGIG (reference sequence). CDR3: CAWSRQTGNQPQHF. The CDR3 region has the DNA TGTGCCTGGAGTCGGCAGACAGGGAATCAGCCCCAGCATTTT.

The chain joins TRBV4-1 to TRBJ1-4; 7 positions match TRBD1. This CDR3 is 15 amino acids long. The trim removed 1 base at V and 8 bases at J, leaving 7 bases unmatched. Germline V gene data show CDR1 as MGHRA and CDR2 as YSYEKL. Here the CDR3 DNA reads TGCGCCAGCAGCCAAGTGGGACAGACCCGGGAAAAACTGTTTTTT. Translated, it gives CASSQVGQTREKLFF.

The rearrangement links TRBV5-4 to TRBJ1-2, with D possibly TRBD1 on 5 matching bases. V was shortened by 2 bases and J by 2 bases, with 7 bases between the two germline ends. CDR1 is SGHNT, CDR2 YYREEE, per germline (reference sequence). The CDR3 length is 13 residues. DNA for the CDR3: TGTGCCAGCAGCTTAGACAGAAACTATGGCTACACCTTC. This codes for CASSLDRNYGYTF.

The V gene is TRBV4-2, the J gene TRBJ2-7, with 9 positions matching TRBD1. Germline loops: CDR1 LGHNA, CDR2 YNFKEQ. Trimming cost V 4 bases and J 3 bases; bases outside gene matches: 7. The CDR3 is 15 amino acids. The DNA for the CDR3 is TGTGCCAGCAGCCGAGAGACAGGGGGGAACTACGAGCAGTACTTC. The encoded protein is CASSRETGGNYEQYF.

The rearrangement links TRBV9 to TRBJ2-3; 11 bases align to TRBD2. The junction had 11 bases not matched to a gene; V was cut back by 3 bases and J by 2 bases. This CDR3 comprises 18 residues. Germline CDR1 and CDR2: SGDLS and YYNGEE. CDR3 residues: CASSERSSGGTITDTQYF. DNA for the CDR3: TGTGCCAGCAGCGAACGATCTAGCGGGGGGACGATCACAGATACGCAGTATTTT.

This clone was picked up a small number of times. J is TRBJ2-3 and V is TRBV11-2, with D unclear. The CDR3 contains 11 residues. The V end lost 3 bases, the J end lost 5 bases, and 3 bases lay between the germline ends. Germline V gene data show CDR1 as SGHAT and CDR2 as FQNNGV. The CDR3 is CASSFGDTQYF. CDR3 bases: TGTGCCAGCAGCTTCGGAGATACGCAGTATTTT.

The chain joins TRBV7-9 to TRBJ1-4; D is unclear. This CDR3 is built from 12 residues. V lost 4 bases, J lost 3 bases, and 3 bases lay in between. Germline lookup yields CDR1 SEHNR and CDR2 FQNEAQ (reference sequence). The DNA of the CDR3 is TGTGCCAGCAGCTCCTCTAATGAAAAACTGTTTTTT. It specifies CASSSSNEKLFF.

The rearrangement links TRBV10-3 to TRBJ2-7; the D gene is possibly TRBD1 (6 bases). The V end lost 6 bases, the J end lost 3 bases, and 12 bases lay between the germline ends. The CDR3 consists of 13 residues. Germline V gene data show CDR1 as ENHRY and CDR2 as SYGVKD. The CDR3 protein is CAISPTGDYEQYF. The CDR3 DNA reads TGTGCCATCAGCCCGACAGGAGACTACGAGCAGTACTTC.

The chain combines TRBV7-8 with TRBJ1-1; possibly TRBD1 for D (5 bases). With 5 bases removed from V and 4 bases from J, the gap between germline ends came to 17 bases. Germline values: CDR1 SGHVS, CDR2 FQNEAQ. This CDR3 region has 15 residues. The CDR3 sequence is CASSRITNGGTEAFF. The CDR3, as DNA: TGTGCCAGCAGCCGCATTACGAACGGGGGCACTGAAGCTTTCTTT.

V usage is TRBV6-6 and J usage is TRBJ2-5; TRBD2 matches 14 bases. This CDR3 is built from 16 residues. With V trimmed by 8 bases and J by 3 bases, 8 bases remained unmatched. Germline CDR1 reads MNHNY; CDR2 reads SVGAGI (reference sequence). CDR3 nucleotide sequence: TGTGCCAGCCTTAGGACTAGCGGGGGGCGGAAAGAGACCCAGTACTTC. This encodes CASLRTSGGRKETQYF.

DNA for the CDR3: TGTGCCAGCAGCCCAGGGACAGGGCCCTACGAGCAGTACTTC. It yields the protein CASSPGTGPYEQYF. This sequence joins TRBV11-2 and TRBJ2-7; TRBD1 agrees at 9 bases. This CDR3 has 14 amino acids. The germline gives CDR1 SGHAT, CDR2 FQNNGV. Trimming removed 5 bases from V and 2 bases from J; junction bases left unmatched: 4.

V usage is TRBV2 and J usage is TRBJ2-1; D is uncertain. Per the germline V gene, CDR1 is SNHLY and CDR2 is FYNNEI. V lost 1 base, J lost 9 bases, and 7 bases lay in between. The CDR3 is made up of 12 amino acids. This chain's CDR3 is CASSEGISEQFF. In DNA, the CDR3 is TGTGCCAGCAGTGAAGGTATTAGTGAGCAGTTCTTC.

The chain has TRBV25-1 and TRBJ1-5; 8 positions match TRBD1. After removal of 8 bases from V and 2 bases from J, the junction contained 2 bases not matched to a gene. The V gene's germline CDR1 is MGHDK and CDR2 SYGVNS. The CDR3 contains 13 residues. The chain's CDR3 is CASGGQGNQPQHF. The CDR3 DNA is TGTGCCAGCGGGGGACAGGGCAATCAGCCCCAGCATTTT.

This chain links TRBV5-1 with TRBJ2-7; 11 nucleotides agree with TRBD1. The germline gives CDR1 SGHRS, CDR2 YFSETQ. V was clipped by 4 bases and J by 3 bases; unmatched bases: 3. The CDR3 sequence is 14 residues long. The chain's CDR3 is CASSKGQGGYEQYF. For the CDR3, the DNA is TGCGCCAGCAGCAAGGGACAGGGGGGCTACGAGCAGTACTTC.